The rows below give T cell receptor beta chains drawn from one sample of a study of blood T cell repertoires in COVID-19. This table comes from immunoSEQ multiplex PCR, and its TCRdb copy is limited to in-frame clones, with some not included. The table lists about 190,000 clones, about 88% of them singletons, with roughly 3.2% in the top ten. Sequenced: PBMCs or T cells enriched from blood (not recorded which). The receptor set was obtained from a woman in her thirties who had recovered from COVID-19. Both conserved end residues are part of each CDR3. Fields, in order: D gene, V gene, CDR3 protein. A D gene is named only where the DNA matches it firmly.

d_gene: .
v_gene: TRBV14
CDR3aa: CASSQPSFGNTEAFF

d_gene: .
v_gene: TRBV18
CDR3aa: CASSPGTLNQPQHF

d_gene: .
v_gene: TRBV5-1
CDR3aa: CASSISATGYPDTQYF

d_gene: TRBD2
v_gene: TRBV2
CDR3aa: CASSDGGGARETQYF

d_gene: .
v_gene: TRBV29-1
CDR3aa: CSVAEYEQYF

d_gene: .
v_gene: TRBV5-8
CDR3aa: CASSLGLPKFHEQYF

d_gene: TRBD2
v_gene: TRBV7-8
CDR3aa: CASSSPGLAEINEQFF

d_gene: .
v_gene: TRBV4-1
CDR3aa: CASSQDREAFF

d_gene: TRBD2
v_gene: TRBV5-1
CDR3aa: CASSSGLAGGPRSYNEQFF

d_gene: .
v_gene: TRBV24-1
CDR3aa: CATSVEDYYGYTF

d_gene: .
v_gene: TRBV7-8
CDR3aa: CASSLVTGNTEAFF

d_gene: .
v_gene: TRBV27
CDR3aa: CASSSWPNNYGYTF

d_gene: TRBD2
v_gene: TRBV5-1
CDR3aa: CASSPGTSGDSYEQYF

d_gene: TRBD2
v_gene: TRBV19
CDR3aa: CASSINRPGTSGRKLTYNEQFF

d_gene: .
v_gene: TRBV27
CDR3aa: CASRPTGILRNTIYF

d_gene: TRBD1
v_gene: TRBV10-3
CDR3aa: CAISDRDRGHTGELFF

d_gene: TRBD1
v_gene: TRBV4-2
CDR3aa: CASSQDEDRGPHFTEAFF

d_gene: .
v_gene: TRBV9
CDR3aa: CASSVQGQDTGELFF

d_gene: .
v_gene: TRBV3-1/TRBV3-2
CDR3aa: CASSQSGRNSPLHF

d_gene: TRBD1
v_gene: TRBV5-4
CDR3aa: CASSPDRVDVAFF

d_gene: TRBD2
v_gene: TRBV29-1
CDR3aa: CSVEAGASGPSIREQYF

d_gene: .
v_gene: TRBV24-1
CDR3aa: CATSDDRDTEAFF

d_gene: TRBD1
v_gene: TRBV10-1
CDR3aa: CASSEYRTGGNYGYTF

d_gene: .
v_gene: TRBV27
CDR3aa: CASSLSAGAKSNQPQHF

d_gene: TRBD2
v_gene: TRBV19
CDR3aa: CASSMWGETGGLAGGPYQETQYF

d_gene: TRBD1
v_gene: TRBV5-1
CDR3aa: CASSSGQGLNSFISGANVLTF

d_gene: .
v_gene: TRBV4-2
CDR3aa: CASSQGTPGHHATNEKLFF

d_gene: TRBD2
v_gene: TRBV29-1
CDR3aa: CSVGSLAGVREQYF

d_gene: .
v_gene: TRBV15
CDR3aa: CATSRDAGQTYEQYF

d_gene: TRBD1
v_gene: TRBV5-1
CDR3aa: CASSPRTGGNNSPLHF

d_gene: TRBD2
v_gene: TRBV3-1/TRBV3-2
CDR3aa: CASSHRLAANNEQFF

d_gene: .
v_gene: TRBV10-3
CDR3aa: CAISGLQSNYGYTF

d_gene: .
v_gene: TRBV19
CDR3aa: CASSPGLSRGNIQYF

d_gene: TRBD1
v_gene: TRBV14
CDR3aa: CASRKQGARGTGELFF

d_gene: TRBD2
v_gene: TRBV7-9
CDR3aa: CASSAGGRGETQYF

d_gene: TRBD1
v_gene: TRBV7-9
CDR3aa: CASSLPTGSAEAFF

d_gene: .
v_gene: TRBV28
CDR3aa: CASWVGGASNQPQHF

d_gene: .
v_gene: TRBV11-1
CDR3aa: CASSFSSWTEAFF

d_gene: TRBD1
v_gene: TRBV6-5
CDR3aa: CASSSGQGVGTEAFF

d_gene: .
v_gene: TRBV30
CDR3aa: CASSGQANEKLFF